One T cell receptor beta chain is described in this entry. Its antigen remains unidentified. Clones were sequenced by immunoSEQ multiplex PCR, and TCRdb holds only the in-frame ones, with some missing. The sample contains approximately 29,000 clones, roughly three quarters of which appear only once. These data originate in a study of T cell repertoires in ileal Crohn's disease. The ends were cut back, 1 base at V and 7 bases at J, with 20 bases in the middle. The CDR3 contains 16 residues. Germline CDR1 reads SGHTA; CDR2 reads FQGNSA. Notes on the study in general: All patients with clonality above 26.8% had endoscopic recurrence.

This sequence was found in an adult with Crohn's disease. The genes are TRBV7-2 and TRBJ2-7, with D possibly matching TRBD2 (7 bases). Sequencing was performed on ileal tissue. The CDR3 reads CASSLVAGANGGEQYF. CDR3 sequence (DNA): TGTGCCAGCAGCTTAGTCGCGGGGGCCAACGGCGGGGAGCAGTACTTC. Looking up the rest from reference TRBV7-2 and TRBJ2-7 gives the full variable domain: GAGVSQSPSNKVTEKGKDVELRCDPISGHTALYWYRQSLGQGLEFLIYFQGNSAPDKSGLPSDRFSAERTGGSVSTLTIQRTQQEDSAVYLCASSLVAGANGGEQYFGPGTRLTVT.